Listed below are T cell receptor beta chains from one sample, sequenced in a study of blood T cell repertoires in COVID-19. Only in-frame clones appear in the TCRdb table, and some are missing; sequencing was by immunoSEQ multiplex PCR. The sample records around 250,000 clones, approximately 87% being singletons. Sequencing was done on a sample of peripheral blood. The receptors were gathered from a man aged 60-69 years who had recovered from COVID-19. Each CDR3 is given with its conserved first and last residue. A D gene is named only where the DNA matches it firmly. Clone size appears in some rows only: once, few, many, or a class for an expanded clone.

>.|TRBJ2-3|15|TRBD1|TRBV5-1
CASSRDRGRGDTQYF
TGCGCCAGCAGCAGGGACAGGGGGCGTGGAGATACGCAGTATTTT
>.|TRBJ2-7|14|TRBD1|TRBV19
CASSSYRGRNEQYF
TGTGCCAGTAGTAGCTACAGGGGGCGGAACGAGCAGTACTTC
>.|TRBJ1-1|14|TRBD1|TRBV5-1
CASSFGTDNTEAFF
TGCGCCAGCAGCTTCGGGACAGACAACACTGAAGCTTTCTTT
>once|TRBJ1-4|15|TRBD1|TRBV5-4
CASSPGTGGVEKLFF
TGTGCCAGCAGCCCCGGGACAGGGGGCGTTGAAAAACTGTTTTTT
>.|TRBJ2-1|15|TRBD1|TRBV7-9
CASSLPGTGNNEQFF
TGTGCCAGCAGCTTACCCGGGACAGGGAACAATGAGCAGTTCTTC
>once|TRBJ1-4|14|TRBD1|TRBV15
CATSKRTGTEKLFF
TGTGCCACCAGCAAAAGGACAGGGACCGAAAAACTGTTTTTT
>.|TRBJ2-3|13|.|TRBV11-3
CASSREITDTQYF
TGTGCCAGCAGCAGGGAGATCACAGATACGCAGTATTTT
>.|TRBJ2-2|14|TRBD2|TRBV27
CAIKRGGGTGELFF
TGTGCCATCAAACGCGGGGGGGGAACCGGGGAGCTGTTTTTT
>many|TRBJ2-7|16|.|TRBV5-1
CASRKIGGPSSYEQYF
TGCGCCAGCAGAAAGATTGGGGGCCCCAGCTCCTACGAGCAGTACTTC
>.|TRBJ2-7|16|TRBD2|TRBV24-1
CATSDPGGSKPYEQYF
TGTGCCACCAGTGACCCCGGGGGGTCCAAGCCTTACGAGCAGTACTTC
>.|TRBJ2-2|16|.|TRBV4-1
CASSQDRDFNTGELFF
TGCGCCAGCAGCCAAGACCGGGACTTCAACACCGGGGAGCTGTTTTTT
>.|TRBJ2-7|14|TRBD2|TRBV5-4
CASSGTGTRVEQYF
TGTGCCAGCAGCGGCACCGGGACTAGAGTCGAGCAGTACTTC
>.|TRBJ2-2|14|.|TRBV3-1/TRBV3-2
CAISNGANTGELFF
TGTGCCATCTCAAACGGAGCAAACACCGGGGAGCTGTTTTTT
>.|TRBJ2-1|16|.|TRBV5-4
CASSLAAGRSYNEQFF
TGTGCCAGCAGCTTGGCCGCTGGCCGCTCCTACAATGAGCAGTTCTTC
>.|TRBJ2-7|16|.|TRBV4-1
CASSQESGGSSYEQYF
TGCGCCAGCAGCCAAGAATCAGGGGGGAGCTCCTACGAGCAGTACTTC
>.|TRBJ1-1|16|TRBD1|TRBV24-1
CATSDSRTGPNTEAFF
TGTGCCACCAGTGATTCCAGGACAGGGCCGAACACTGAAGCTTTCTTT
>once|TRBJ2-1|14|.|TRBV3-1/TRBV3-2
CASSQRARGDEQFF
TGTGCCAGCAGCCAGAGGGCCAGGGGCGATGAGCAGTTCTTC
>.|TRBJ2-2|13|.|TRBV19
CASQLGRGGELFF
TGTGCCAGTCAATTAGGCCGCGGCGGGGAGCTGTTTTTT
>.|TRBJ2-1|12|TRBD2|TRBV7-9
CASSQRELEQFF
TGTGCCAGCAGCCAGCGGGAACTTGAGCAGTTCTTC
>.|TRBJ1-4|13|.|TRBV6-1
CASSEVTGFFSLF
TGTGCCAGCAGTGAAGTTACAGGGTTTTTCTCCCTTTTT
>.|TRBJ2-3|16|TRBD2|TRBV7-9
CASSLLSGGAIDTQYF
TGTGCCAGCAGCTTGTTAAGCGGGGGGGCGATAGATACGCAGTATTTT
>.|TRBJ1-5|18|.|TRBV21-1
CASSNTTTWEGSRRPQHF
TGTGCCAGCAGCAACACCACCACGTGGGAGGGCAGTCGGCGGCCCCAGCATTTT
>.|TRBJ1-3|15|.|TRBV7-8
CASSLWSGVGNTIYF
TGTGCCAGCAGCTTATGGTCAGGGGTTGGAAACACCATATATTTT
>.|TRBJ1-5|15|.|TRBV5-8
CASSPGTNSNQPQHF
TGTGCCAGCAGCCCCGGGACTAATAGCAATCAGCCCCAGCATTTT
>.|TRBJ1-2|13|.|TRBV25-1
CASSPRGRSGYTF
TGTGCCAGCAGCCCCCGAGGGCGGAGTGGCTACACCTTC
>.|TRBJ2-1|13|TRBD1|TRBV7-3
CASSLGTGDEQFF
TGTGCCAGCAGCCTTGGGACAGGCGATGAGCAGTTCTTC
>.|TRBJ1-6|14|TRBD1|TRBV5-1
CASSPGQGNSPLHF
TGCGCCAGCAGCCCGGGACAGGGTAATTCACCCCTCCACTTT
>.|TRBJ2-1|16|TRBD2|TRBV10-1
CASSESGLAGGNEQFF
TGCGCCAGCAGTGAGTCCGGCCTAGCGGGAGGCAATGAGCAGTTCTTC
>.|TRBJ2-3|16|.|TRBV6-5
CASSFRQFSSTDTQYF
TGTGCCAGCAGTTTTCGACAGTTCTCCTCCACAGATACGCAGTATTTT
>.|TRBJ1-1|14|.|TRBV3-1/TRBV3-2
CASSQYGRGTEAFF
TGTGCCAGCAGCCAGTACGGAAGGGGCACTGAAGCTTTCTTT
>.|TRBJ2-7|12|.|TRBV12-3/TRBV12-4
CASSFSVYEQYF
TGTGCCAGCAGTTTTTCTGTCTACGAGCAGTACTTC
>once|TRBJ2-5|15|TRBD1|TRBV9
CASSERQGMRETQYF
TGTGCCAGCAGCGAAAGACAGGGGATGCGGGAGACCCAGTACTTC
>.|TRBJ1-1|14|.|TRBV3-1/TRBV3-2
CASSQDLIVLEAFF
TGTGCCAGCAGCCAAGATCTAATAGTACTTGAAGCTTTCTTT
>.|TRBJ1-2|14|TRBD1|TRBV9
CASSVDDRGYGYTF
TGTGCCAGCAGCGTAGACGACAGGGGCTATGGCTACACCTTC
>.|TRBJ2-3|14|.|TRBV19
CASSTTSPTDTQYF
TGTGCCAGTAGTACTACTAGCCCCACAGATACGCAGTATTTT
>.|TRBJ2-7|13|.|TRBV5-1
CASSFGGNYEQYF
TGCGCCAGCAGCTTCGGGGGAAACTACGAGCAGTACTTC
>.|TRBJ2-7|13|TRBD1|TRBV28
CASSRDRVSEQYF
TGTGCCAGCAGCCGGGACAGGGTAAGCGAGCAGTACTTC
>.|TRBJ2-2|16|TRBD2|TRBV18
CASSPKLAGNTGELFF
TGTGCCAGCTCACCCAAACTAGCGGGAAACACCGGGGAGCTGTTTTTT
>.|TRBJ2-7|14|TRBD2|TRBV6-6
CASSLAGDPYEQYF
TGTGCCAGCAGTCTAGCGGGAGACCCCTACGAGCAGTACTTC
>.|TRBJ2-5|15|.|TRBV4-2
CASSQEGGRRETQYF
TGTGCCAGCAGCCAAGAAGGAGGTCGGAGGGAGACCCAGTACTTC
>.|TRBJ2-1|14|.|TRBV7-2
CASSHALVTQGQFF
TGTGCCAGCTCCCACGCTTTAGTAACCCAGGGGCAGTTCTTC
>.|TRBJ2-3|15|TRBD1|TRBV11-3
CASSSGTGSTDTQYF
TGTGCCAGCAGCTCCGGGACAGGGAGCACAGATACGCAGTATTTT